These T cell receptor beta chains were read from a single sample in a study of T cells after somatic rescue of genetic block. Sequenced by immunoSEQ multiplex PCR; TCRdb stores in-frame clones only, minus some. The table has 110,000 or so clones, over 80% seen once. Material for sequencing was peripheral blood mononuclear cells (PBMCs). The source is a woman under 30. Both conserved end residues are part of each CDR3. Fields, in order: D gene, clone size, J gene, V gene, CDR3 protein, CDR3 DNA. D genes are given only for firm matches. Some rows mark clone size as missing; the rest say once, few, many or name a class of expanded clone.

>.|.|TRBJ1-2|TRBV13
CASSLPGYGYTF
TGTGCCAGCAGCTTACCCGGCTATGGCTACACCTTC
>.|.|TRBJ2-6|TRBV19
CASSILDFSGANVLTF
TGTGCCAGTAGTATACTAGATTTCTCTGGGGCCAACGTCCTGACTTTC
>TRBD1|.|TRBJ2-1|TRBV5-8
CASSLGQGDYEQFF
TGTGCCAGCAGCTTGGGACAGGGTGACTATGAGCAGTTCTTC
>.|.|TRBJ1-2|TRBV4-3
CASSRPRAVRGAYGYTF
TGCGCCAGCAGCCGGCCGAGAGCAGTCCGGGGGGCCTATGGCTACACCTTC
>.|.|TRBJ1-2|TRBV6-5
CASTSGRGYGYTF
TGTGCCAGCACCTCGGGGAGAGGCTATGGCTACACCTTC
>.|.|TRBJ1-1|TRBV14
CASSQEAANTEAFF
TGTGCCAGCAGCCAAGAGGCAGCGAACACTGAAGCTTTCTTT
>.|once|TRBJ2-3|TRBV11-3
CASSLAGDTQYF
TGTGCCAGCAGCTTAGCGGGAGATACGCAGTATTTT
>.|.|TRBJ1-2|TRBV7-2
CASSPPRGDGYTF
TGTGCCAGCAGCCCCCCCCGGGGCGATGGCTACACCTTC
>.|.|TRBJ1-5|TRBV27
CASSLSGGPQPQHF
TGTGCCAGCAGTTTATCTGGGGGGCCTCAGCCCCAGCATTTT
>.|.|TRBJ2-7|TRBV19
CASASRRDGGYEQYF
TGTGCCAGTGCCTCTCGCCGGGACGGTGGGTACGAGCAGTACTTC
>TRBD1|.|TRBJ1-6|TRBV27
CASSSRGPSPLHF
TGTGCCAGCTCAAGCAGGGGGCCTTCACCCCTCCACTTT
>.|.|TRBJ2-7|TRBV7-2
CASSLVGYEQYF
TGTGCCAGCAGCTTAGTCGGGTACGAGCAGTACTTC
>.|.|TRBJ2-7|TRBV28
CASSFVSTLLGEQYF
TGTGCCAGCAGTTTTGTGTCAACTCTACTGGGAGAGCAGTACTTC
>.|.|TRBJ2-1|TRBV11-1
CASSYLQVGLDEQFF
TGTGCCAGCAGCTATCTACAGGTGGGTTTAGATGAGCAGTTCTTC
>.|.|TRBJ2-7|TRBV19
CASTSNSLYEQYF
TGTGCCAGTACTTCCAACTCACTTTACGAGCAGTACTTC
>.|.|TRBJ1-5|TRBV7-9
CASSLGATFNQPQHF
TGTGCCAGCAGCTTAGGGGCCACGTTCAATCAGCCCCAGCATTTT
>TRBD2|.|TRBJ2-1|TRBV30
CAWIILTSGGYNEQFF
TGTGCCTGGATTATTTTAACTAGCGGGGGTTACAATGAGCAGTTCTTC
>.|.|TRBJ1-2|TRBV4-1
CASSQMAGGSYGYTF
TGCGCCAGCAGCCAAATGGCGGGGGGGAGCTATGGCTACACCTTC
>.|.|TRBJ2-3|TRBV28
CASRGHGTDTQYF
TGTGCCAGCAGGGGGCACGGCACAGATACGCAGTATTTT
>.|.|TRBJ2-3|TRBV20-1
CSARAGDTQYF
TGCAGTGCTAGGGCCGGAGATACGCAGTATTTT
>.|.|TRBJ2-4|TRBV7-9
CASSVGQQNIQYF
TGTGCCAGCAGCGTGGGACAACAAAACATTCAGTACTTC
>TRBD1|once|TRBJ2-2|TRBV4-1
CASSLAGQGGGELFF
TGCGCCAGCAGCCTAGCAGGACAGGGTGGCGGGGAGCTGTTTTTT
>.|.|TRBJ2-3|TRBV12-5
CASGGLEGAPDTQYF
TGTGCTAGTGGGGGACTAGAGGGGGCCCCAGATACGCAGTATTTT